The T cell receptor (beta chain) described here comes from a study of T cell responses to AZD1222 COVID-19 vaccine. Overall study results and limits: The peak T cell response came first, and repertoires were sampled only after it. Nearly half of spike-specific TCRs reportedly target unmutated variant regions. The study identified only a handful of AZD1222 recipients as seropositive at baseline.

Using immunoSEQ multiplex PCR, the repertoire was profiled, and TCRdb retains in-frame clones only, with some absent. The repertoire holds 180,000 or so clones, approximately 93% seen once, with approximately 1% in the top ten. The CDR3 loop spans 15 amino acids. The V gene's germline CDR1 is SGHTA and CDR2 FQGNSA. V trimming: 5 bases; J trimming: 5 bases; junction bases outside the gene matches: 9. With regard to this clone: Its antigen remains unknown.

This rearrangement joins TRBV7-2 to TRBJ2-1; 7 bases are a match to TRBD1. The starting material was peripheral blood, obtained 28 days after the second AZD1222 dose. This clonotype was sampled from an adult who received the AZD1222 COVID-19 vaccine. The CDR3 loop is CASSPPGQLNNEQFF. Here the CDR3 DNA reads TGTGCCAGCAGCCCCCCGGGACAGCTAAACAATGAGCAGTTCTTC. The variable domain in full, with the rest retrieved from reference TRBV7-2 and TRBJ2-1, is GAGVSQSPSNKVTEKGKDVELRCDPISGHTALYWYRQSLGQGLEFLIYFQGNSAPDKSGLPSDRFSAERTGGSVSTLTIQRTQQEDSAVYLCASSPPGQLNNEQFFGPGTRLTVL.